Listed below are T cell receptor beta chains from one sample, sequenced in a study of T cells after posttransplantation cyclophosphamide. The protocol was immunoSEQ multiplex PCR, while the TCRdb copy is restricted to in-frame clones and leaves out a portion. Listed for the sample are 20,000 to 25,000 clones, none seen a single time. The sample taken for sequencing was PBMCs. All receptors come from an older woman in good health, CMV-negative, and a related stem cell transplant donor. CDR3s include the opening cysteine and the closing phenylalanine or tryptophan. The order of the fields is J gene, V gene, D gene, CDR3 protein. The D gene is left open where the match is weak.

TRBJ1-1,TRBV25-1,-,CASSGVGRVTEAFF
TRBJ2-6,TRBV6-1,TRBD1,CASSAWTGGLSGANVLTF
TRBJ2-3,TRBV5-5,TRBD2,CASSFGTSGADTQYF
TRBJ1-6,TRBV5-4,TRBD1,CASSLGATGGAGSPLHF
TRBJ1-2,TRBV25-1,TRBD1,CASSVGGAGNYGYTF
TRBJ2-7,TRBV7-9,-,CASSTLGWGKEGEQYF
TRBJ2-3,TRBV10-3,TRBD2,CATERGDTDTQYF
TRBJ1-1,TRBV10-3,-,CAARGGLTEAFF
TRBJ2-1,TRBV7-8,-,CASSTNLADRGFF
TRBJ1-5,TRBV13,TRBD1,CASSLAGTGGLHF
TRBJ1-1,TRBV7-2,-,CASSFQRMNTEAFF
TRBJ2-3,TRBV28,TRBD2,CASSRGLAATDTQYF
TRBJ2-6,TRBV27,-,CASSLGRTVSGANVLTF
TRBJ1-1,TRBV5-4,-,CASSLDRLYEAFF
TRBJ2-7,TRBV19,-,CASSIRLATSSYEQYF
TRBJ2-7,TRBV5-5,-,CASRPSAASYEQYF
TRBJ2-1,TRBV5-1,TRBD2,CASSIRTSKGYNEQFF
TRBJ2-3,TRBV7-3,-,CASSVQGGSVTDTQYF
TRBJ1-6,TRBV14,TRBD1,CASSVRQGDSPLHF
TRBJ2-3,TRBV4-1,-,CASSQDQTQYF
TRBJ2-7,TRBV6-5,TRBD2,CASSYSAGGSYEQYF
TRBJ2-5,TRBV28,TRBD2,CASSSSGLAGETQYF
TRBJ2-2,TRBV11-2,-,CASSSTLVTGELFF
TRBJ1-2,TRBV5-6,-,CASSLVGQGSAGYTF
TRBJ2-6,TRBV28,-,CASSPRGPGANVLTF
TRBJ1-2,TRBV19,-,CASSPRVNYGYTF
TRBJ2-1,TRBV4-2,TRBD2,CASSQEVELANLNEQFF
TRBJ1-5,TRBV19,TRBD1,CSTGSNQPQHF
TRBJ2-2,TRBV6-4,TRBD1,CASSVDRAGELFF
TRBJ2-3,TRBV5-1,TRBD2,CASSPGLAGLGSPDTQYF
TRBJ1-2,TRBV19,-,CASSIGPRGAGYGYTF
TRBJ2-1,TRBV4-2,TRBD2,CASSQDPSGGGYNEQFF
TRBJ1-6,TRBV7-3,-,CASSLRSGYGSPLHF
TRBJ1-1,TRBV14,TRBD1,CASSQWRDRGTEAFF
TRBJ2-1,TRBV28,TRBD2,CASSGLAAHNEQFF
TRBJ1-1,TRBV7-2,-,CASSFGQLNTEAFF
TRBJ2-3,TRBV6-1,TRBD2,CASSEPSGGSRPTDTQYF
TRBJ2-2,TRBV19,TRBD1,CASSIRTGVNTGELFF
TRBJ2-1,TRBV2,TRBD2,CASSLLAEGSSYNEQFF
TRBJ1-2,TRBV4-1,-,CASSQDRAGAGGYTF
TRBJ1-2,TRBV28,TRBD1,CASRPTGAYGYTF